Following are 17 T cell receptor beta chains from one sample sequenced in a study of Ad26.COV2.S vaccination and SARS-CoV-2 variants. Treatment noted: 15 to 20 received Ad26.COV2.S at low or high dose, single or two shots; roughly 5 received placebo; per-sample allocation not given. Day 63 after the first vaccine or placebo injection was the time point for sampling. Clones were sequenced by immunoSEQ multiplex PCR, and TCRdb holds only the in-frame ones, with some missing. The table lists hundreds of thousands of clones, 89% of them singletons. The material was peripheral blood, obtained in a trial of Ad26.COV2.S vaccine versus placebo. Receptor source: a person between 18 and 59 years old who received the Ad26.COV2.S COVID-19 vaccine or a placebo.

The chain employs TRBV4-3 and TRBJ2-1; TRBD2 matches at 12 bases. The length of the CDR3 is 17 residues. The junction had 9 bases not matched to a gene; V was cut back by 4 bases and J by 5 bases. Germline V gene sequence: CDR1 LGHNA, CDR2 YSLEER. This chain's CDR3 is CASSRLLAGGPDNEQFF. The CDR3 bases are TGCGCCAGCAGCCGCCTACTAGCGGGGGGCCCCGACAATGAGCAGTTCTTC.

The DNA for the CDR3 is TGTGCCAGCAGTGAGGGCCAGCGGGAGTTCACAGATACGCAGTATTTT. Its translation: CASSEGQREFTDTQYF. The V and J genes are TRBV6-1 and TRBJ2-3; 8 bases line up with TRBD2. Germline V lookup: CDR1 MNHNS, CDR2 SASEGT. The CDR3 loop spans 16 amino acids. Trimming removed 3 bases from V and 2 bases from J; junction bases left unmatched: 7.

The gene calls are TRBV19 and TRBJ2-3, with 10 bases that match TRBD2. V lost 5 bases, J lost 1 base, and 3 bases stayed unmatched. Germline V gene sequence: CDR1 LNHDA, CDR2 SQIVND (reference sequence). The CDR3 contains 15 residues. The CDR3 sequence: CASSQLAGGTDTQYF. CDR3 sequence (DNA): TGTGCCAGTAGTCAGCTAGCGGGAGGCACAGATACGCAGTATTTT.

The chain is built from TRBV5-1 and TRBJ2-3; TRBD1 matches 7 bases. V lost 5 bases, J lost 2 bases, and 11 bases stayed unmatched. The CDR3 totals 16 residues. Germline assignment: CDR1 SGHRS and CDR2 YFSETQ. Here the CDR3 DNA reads TGCGCCAGCAGTTCCCAACAGGGGCCACCCACAGATACGCAGTATTTT. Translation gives CASSSQQGPPTDTQYF.

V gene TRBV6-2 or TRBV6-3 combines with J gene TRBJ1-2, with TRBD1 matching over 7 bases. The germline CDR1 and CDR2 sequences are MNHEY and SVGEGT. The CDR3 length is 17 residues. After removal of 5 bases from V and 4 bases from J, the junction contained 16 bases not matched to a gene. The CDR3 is CASSPPRRGPPSYGYTF. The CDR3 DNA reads TGTGCCAGCAGTCCCCCCCGGAGGGGGCCGCCGAGCTATGGCTACACCTTC.

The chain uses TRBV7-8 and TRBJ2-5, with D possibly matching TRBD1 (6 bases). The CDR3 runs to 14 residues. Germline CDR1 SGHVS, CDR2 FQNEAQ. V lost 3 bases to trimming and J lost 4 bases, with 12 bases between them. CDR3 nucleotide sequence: TGTGCCAGCAGCTTCGGACAGAGCGGAGAGACCCAGTACTTC. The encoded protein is CASSFGQSGETQYF.

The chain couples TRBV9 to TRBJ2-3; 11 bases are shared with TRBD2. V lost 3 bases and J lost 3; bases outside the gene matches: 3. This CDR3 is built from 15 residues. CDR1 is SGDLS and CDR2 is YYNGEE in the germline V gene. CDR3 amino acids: CASSGTSGGTDTQYF. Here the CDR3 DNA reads TGTGCCAGCAGCGGCACTAGCGGGGGAACAGATACGCAGTATTTT.

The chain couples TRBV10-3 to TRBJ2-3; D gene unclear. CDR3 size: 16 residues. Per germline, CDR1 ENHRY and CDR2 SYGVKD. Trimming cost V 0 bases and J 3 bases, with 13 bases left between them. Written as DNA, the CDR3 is TGTGCCATCAGTGAGTCGAACGTGATCAGTACAGATACGCAGTATTTT. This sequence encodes CAISESNVISTDTQYF.

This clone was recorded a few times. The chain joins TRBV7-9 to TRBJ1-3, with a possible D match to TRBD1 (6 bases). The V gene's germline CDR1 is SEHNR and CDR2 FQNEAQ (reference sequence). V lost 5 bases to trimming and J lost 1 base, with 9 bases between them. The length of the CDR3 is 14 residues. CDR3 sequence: CASSQGTSGNTIYF. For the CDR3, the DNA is TGTGCCAGCAGCCAGGGGACATCTGGAAACACCATATATTTT. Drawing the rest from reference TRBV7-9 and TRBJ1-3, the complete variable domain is DTGVSQNPRHKITKRGQNVTFRCDPISEHNRLYWYRQTLGQGPEFLTYFQNEAQLEKSRLLSDRFSAERPKGSFSTLEIQRTEQGDSAMYLCASSQGTSGNTIYFGEGSWLTVV.

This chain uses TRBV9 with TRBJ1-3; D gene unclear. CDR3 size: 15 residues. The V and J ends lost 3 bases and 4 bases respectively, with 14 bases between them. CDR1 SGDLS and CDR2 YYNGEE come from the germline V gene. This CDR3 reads CASSGIRERGNTIYF. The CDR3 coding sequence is TGTGCCAGCAGCGGAATAAGGGAGCGGGGAAACACCATATATTTT.

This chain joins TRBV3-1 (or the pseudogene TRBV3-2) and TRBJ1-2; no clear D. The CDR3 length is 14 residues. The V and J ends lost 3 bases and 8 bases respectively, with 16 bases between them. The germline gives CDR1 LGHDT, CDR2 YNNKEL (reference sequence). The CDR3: CASSHLRRAGGYTF. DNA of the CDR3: TGTGCCAGCAGCCACTTGCGGAGGGCAGGAGGCTACACCTTC.

The CDR3 region has the DNA TGTGCCAGCAGCTTAGGAGTCGGGACAGGGGCCTACGAGCAGTACGTC. This codes for CASSLGVGTGAYEQYV. The chain combines TRBV7-9 with TRBJ2-7; TRBD1 agrees at 10 bases. Germline V gives CDR1 SEHNR, CDR2 FQNEAQ (reference sequence). Unmatched junction bases numbered 5, after V lost 1 base and J lost 2 bases. This CDR3 region has 16 residues.

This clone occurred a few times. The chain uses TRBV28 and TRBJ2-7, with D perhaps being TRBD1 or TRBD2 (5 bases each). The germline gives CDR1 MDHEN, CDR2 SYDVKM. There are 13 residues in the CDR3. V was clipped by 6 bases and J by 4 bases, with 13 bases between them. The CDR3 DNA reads TGTGCCAGCAGACGGGGCCAGTCGTACGAGCAGTACTTC. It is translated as CASRRGQSYEQYF.

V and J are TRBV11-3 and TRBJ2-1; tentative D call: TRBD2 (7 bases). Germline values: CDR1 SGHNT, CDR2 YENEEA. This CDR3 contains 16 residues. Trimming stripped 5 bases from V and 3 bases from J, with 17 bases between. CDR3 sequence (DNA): TGTGCCAGCAGCCGAGCGGGACAAACACTCTACAATGAGCAGTTCTTC. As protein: CASSRAGQTLYNEQFF.

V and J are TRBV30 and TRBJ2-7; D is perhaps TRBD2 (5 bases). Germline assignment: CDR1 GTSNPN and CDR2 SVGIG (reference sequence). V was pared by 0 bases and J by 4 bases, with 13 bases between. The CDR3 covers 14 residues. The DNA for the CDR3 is TGTGCCTGGAGTGTCTCACCGGGGAGATACGAGCAGTACGTC. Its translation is CAWSVSPGRYEQYV.

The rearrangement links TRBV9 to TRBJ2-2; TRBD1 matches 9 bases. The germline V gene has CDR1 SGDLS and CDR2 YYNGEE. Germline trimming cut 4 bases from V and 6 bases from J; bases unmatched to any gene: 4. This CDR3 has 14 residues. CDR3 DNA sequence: TGTGCCAGCAGCAAAGGACAGGGGTCCGGGGAGCTGTTTTTT. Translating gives CASSKGQGSGELFF.

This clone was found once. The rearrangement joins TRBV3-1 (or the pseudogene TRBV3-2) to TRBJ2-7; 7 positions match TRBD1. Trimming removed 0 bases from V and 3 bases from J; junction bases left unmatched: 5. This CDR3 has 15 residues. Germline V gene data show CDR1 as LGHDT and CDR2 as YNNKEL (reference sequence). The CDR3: CASSQEGQTVYEQYF. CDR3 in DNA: TGTGCCAGCAGCCAAGAGGGACAGACGGTCTACGAGCAGTACTTC.